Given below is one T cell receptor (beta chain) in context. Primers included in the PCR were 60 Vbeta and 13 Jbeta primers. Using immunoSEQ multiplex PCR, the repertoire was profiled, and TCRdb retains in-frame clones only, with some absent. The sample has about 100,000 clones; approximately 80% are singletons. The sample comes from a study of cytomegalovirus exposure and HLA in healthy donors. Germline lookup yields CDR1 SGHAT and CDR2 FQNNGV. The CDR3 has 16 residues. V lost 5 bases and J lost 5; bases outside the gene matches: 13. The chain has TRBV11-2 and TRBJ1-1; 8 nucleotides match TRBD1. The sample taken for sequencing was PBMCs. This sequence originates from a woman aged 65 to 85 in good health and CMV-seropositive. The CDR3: CASSRQGARKGTEAFF. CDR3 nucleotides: TGTGCCAGCAGCCGGCAGGGGGCAAGAAAGGGTACTGAAGCTTTCTTT.